This T cell receptor beta chain was documented in a study of post-analysis software for immune sequencing data. Study results and caveats: When patients were compared with controls, a handful of TRBV segments were more frequent, TRBV5-6, TRBV5-1 and TRBV20-1 among them. Relative to controls, patients with multiple sclerosis showed significantly lower normalized Chao1 diversity.

With V trimmed by 3 bases and J by 9 bases, 3 bases remained unmatched. Germline-derived CDR1 and CDR2 are KGHDR and SFDVKD. The CDR3 sequence is 14 residues long. Presence of unique molecular identifiers characterized the TCR beta cDNA libraries. A population of about 0.95 to 11 million T cells gave rise to 450,000 to 500,000 cDNA molecules. MiXCR, applied by TCRdb to the PCR reads, yields one record per CDR3 protein. The sample yields some 260,000 distinct CDR3 sequences, about 40% seen once. As regards this clonotype: The antigen is unknown.

The source is a girl aged 10-17 years with multiple sclerosis. The source material was blood. The V gene is TRBV24-1, the J gene TRBJ2-2; 10 bases agree with TRBD1. CDR3 bases: TGTGCCACCAGTGATCCGGGACAGGGGAGGGAGCTGTTTTTT. Translated, it gives CATSDPGQGRELFF.